This passage covers 18 T cell receptor beta chains from one sample sequenced in a study of shared clonotypes between healthy human individuals. CD45RO-negative CD8 cells positively selected for CCR7 made up the naive population, which excluded terminally differentiated effector memory CD45RA+ cells. Profiled with immunoSEQ multiplex PCR; TCRdb holds only in-frame clones, not every one. The sample yields around 1.9 million clones, around 93% seen once. Sequenced material: naive CD8+ T cells from PBMCs. These receptors were taken from a man in his late teens or twenties in good health. Some clones in this sample may be carry-over from other donors' samples.

The rearrangement joins TRBV7-9 to TRBJ2-7, with D uncertain. CDR3 length equals 13 residues. V lost 5 bases, J lost 0 bases, and 8 bases lay in between. Germline lookup yields CDR1 SEHNR and CDR2 FQNEAQ (reference sequence). The CDR3 region has the DNA TGTGCCAGCAGCCCGATCTCCTCCTACGAGCAGTACTTC. It yields the protein CASSPISSYEQYF. Full variable domain (missing parts from reference TRBV7-9 and TRBJ2-7): DTGVSQNPRHKITKRGQNVTFRCDPISEHNRLYWYRQTLGQGPEFLTYFQNEAQLEKSRLLSDRFSAERPKGSFSTLEIQRTEQGDSAMYLCASSPISSYEQYFGPGTRLTVT.

This sequence joins TRBV20-1 and TRBJ2-3; D might be TRBD1 or TRBD2, each matching 5 bases. The V gene's germline CDR1 is DFQATT and CDR2 SNEGSKA (reference sequence). V was clipped by 5 bases and J by 7 bases, with 10 bases between them. There are 11 residues in the CDR3. Here the CDR3 reads CSAWDLHTQYF. As DNA, the CDR3 is TGCAGTGCTTGGGACCTCCATACGCAGTATTTT.

The chain carries TRBV7-9 and TRBJ2-7; D perhaps matches TRBD2 (5 bases). The germline gives CDR1 SEHNR, CDR2 FQNEAQ (reference sequence). The CDR3 sequence is 14 residues long. The germline V and J ends were trimmed by 1 base and 2 bases, with 9 bases remaining between them. In DNA, the CDR3 is TGTGCCAGCAGCTTAGGCGAACTAGCCTACGAGCAGTACTTC. Translating gives CASSLGELAYEQYF.

In the case of this clone: This sample includes further DNA sequences coding for the same CDR3. The rearrangement links TRBV27 to TRBJ1-2; D not resolved. Germline loops: CDR1 MNHEY, CDR2 SMNVEV (reference sequence). CDR3 size: 14 residues. Trimming removed 2 bases at V and 0 bases at J, with 7 bases between. The CDR3 region is CASSLVGANYGYTF. The CDR3 DNA reads as TGTGCCAGCAGTTTAGTCGGAGCTAACTATGGCTACACCTTC.

This chain connects TRBV19 to TRBJ1-1; D remains ambiguous. V lost 1 base and J lost 1, with 7 bases in between. There are 14 residues in the CDR3. In germline, CDR1 is LNHDA, CDR2 SQIVND (reference sequence). CDR3 nucleotides: TGTGCCAGTAGTATAGCCCATTCGAACACTGAAGCTTTCTTT. It encodes CASSIAHSNTEAFF.

V is TRBV13 and J is TRBJ2-3; D call uncertain. There are 15 residues in the CDR3. The V end lost 5 bases, the J end lost 2 bases, and 14 bases lay between the germline ends. The germline V gene encodes CDR1 PRHDT and CDR2 FYEKMQ (reference sequence). Here the CDR3 reads CASSPTGSITDTQYF. For the CDR3, the DNA is TGTGCCAGCAGCCCAACCGGATCCATCACAGATACGCAGTATTTT.

This chain links TRBV27 with TRBJ2-1, with 10 bases identical to TRBD2. Losses at the gene ends were 5 bases for V and 4 bases for J; bases not matched to a gene: 5. CDR1 and CDR2 from the germline V gene are MNHEY and SMNVEV (reference sequence). This CDR3 has 15 residues. The CDR3 region has the DNA TGTGCCAGCAGTAGCATGGGACTAGCGTACAATGAGCAGTTCTTC. Amino acid sequence: CASSSMGLAYNEQFF.

The V gene is TRBV15, the J gene TRBJ2-7, with D perhaps TRBD2 (5 bases). Between the trimmed V and J ends, which lost 0 bases and 3 bases, there was a span of 9 bases. The CDR3 is 14 residues long. CDR1 is LNHNV, CDR2 YYDKDF, per germline (reference sequence). The chain's CDR3 is CATSRDLSGYEQYF. The CDR3 nucleotides read TGTGCCACCAGCAGAGACCTGAGCGGCTACGAGCAGTACTTC.

The V and J genes are TRBV27 and TRBJ2-1; D remains ambiguous. The V end lost 5 bases, the J end lost 2 bases, and 13 bases lay between the germline ends. The CDR3 consists of 15 residues. The germline CDR1 and CDR2 sequences are MNHEY and SMNVEV (reference sequence). CDR3 in amino acids: CASSLLPDTYNEQFF. The CDR3 region has the DNA TGTGCCAGCAGTCTACTACCCGACACCTACAATGAGCAGTTCTTC.

V and J are TRBV4-1 and TRBJ2-1; 7 bases map to TRBD1. V was pared by 5 bases and J by 8 bases, with 12 bases of the junction left unmatched. Germline CDR1 reads MGHRA; CDR2 reads YSYEKL. The CDR3 contains 15 residues. As DNA, the CDR3 is TGCGCCAGCAGCGACCGGCAGGGGGTCGTCGATGAGCAGTTCTTC. Translated: CASSDRQGVVDEQFF.

The J gene is TRBJ2-2, the V gene TRBV28, with D maybe TRBD2 (5 bases). V was trimmed by 1 base and J by 0 bases, leaving 12 bases between them. Germline V CDR1 and CDR2: MDHEN, SYDVKM. This CDR3 comprises 17 residues. CDR3 residues: CASSLYYVRANTGELFF. CDR3 DNA sequence: TGTGCCAGCAGTTTATATTATGTGAGGGCGAACACCGGGGAGCTGTTTTTT. Complete variable domain (other parts from reference TRBV28 and TRBJ2-2): DVKVTQSSRYLVKRTGEKVFLECVQDMDHENMFWYRQDPGLGLRLIYFSYDVKMKEKGDIPEGYSVSREKKERFSLILESASTNQTSMYLCASSLYYVRANTGELFFGEGSRLTVL.

The genes are TRBV27 and TRBJ2-1; D not resolved. The CDR3 is made up of 14 amino acids. CDR1 is MNHEY and CDR2 is SMNVEV in the germline V gene (reference sequence). V lost 5 bases and J 8 bases, leaving 16 bases between the germline ends. This CDR3 reads CASSLLTGVDEQFF. The CDR3 coding sequence is TGTGCCAGCAGTCTCCTGACCGGAGTGGATGAGCAGTTCTTC.

CDR3 sequence: CAIPPGRNTGELFF. In DNA, the CDR3 is TGTGCCATCCCACCGGGCAGGAACACCGGGGAGCTGTTTTTT. The V call is TRBV11-3, the J call TRBJ2-2, with unresolved D. Deletions cut 10 bases from V and 1 base from J, with 13 bases between. Germline V gene sequence: CDR1 SGHNT, CDR2 YENEEA. CDR3 length equals 14 residues.

The chain uses TRBV27 and TRBJ2-7; 8 positions match TRBD1. Per germline, CDR1 MNHEY and CDR2 SMNVEV (reference sequence). Germline trimming cut 8 bases from V and 5 bases from J; bases unmatched to any gene: 14. The CDR3 contains 15 residues. DNA for the CDR3: TGTGCCAGCTCAAAGGGGTGGCCAGGGGGCGACGAGCAGTACTTC. Translating it yields CASSKGWPGGDEQYF.

The V and J genes are TRBV4-1 and TRBJ2-7; 9 bases align to TRBD1. Trimming cost V 6 bases and J 3 bases; bases outside gene matches: 9. CDR3 size: 15 residues. Germline loops: CDR1 MGHRA, CDR2 YSYEKL. CDR3 sequence: CASSLQGQGYYEQYF. The CDR3 bases are TGCGCCAGCAGTCTTCAGGGACAGGGATACTACGAGCAGTACTTC.

This chain uses TRBV6-5 with TRBJ2-7; D not certain. Germline V gene sequence: CDR1 MNHEY, CDR2 SVGAGI. CDR3 length: 13 amino acids. The germline V and J ends were trimmed by 10 bases and 6 bases, with 19 bases remaining between them. Here the CDR3 DNA reads TGTGCCACCCGGACCCATGTTTCGGGCGAGCAGTACTTC. It specifies CATRTHVSGEQYF.

The chain links TRBV2 to TRBJ2-1, with D perhaps assigned TRBD1 or TRBD2 (5 bases each). The CDR3 runs to 13 residues. The V gene lost 0 bases and the J gene lost 10 bases, with 10 bases spanning the gap. Germline CDR1 reads SNHLY; CDR2 reads FYNNEI. CDR3 sequence reads: CASSEAGTGEQFF. Written as DNA, the CDR3 is TGTGCCAGCAGTGAAGCTGGGACGGGGGAGCAGTTCTTC.

The chain uses TRBV6-1 and TRBJ2-1; D is unresolved. The V gene lost 2 bases and the J gene lost 2 bases, with 10 bases spanning the gap. Germline CDR1 MNHNS, CDR2 SASEGT. The CDR3 extends over 15 amino acids. As DNA, the CDR3 is TGTGCCAGCAGTGAACCGCGGCGCCCCTACAATGAGCAGTTCTTC. The encoded protein is CASSEPRRPYNEQFF.